This T cell receptor (beta chain) derives from a study of T cell responses to AZD1222 COVID-19 vaccine. Study-wide findings and caveats: Variant regions that are unmutated are reportedly the target of nearly half of spike-specific TCRs. The sample set comprised mostly white British donors with more females, and clonal diversity was possibly underestimated. Only 5 to 7 AZD1222 recipients tested seropositive at baseline. The study sampled repertoires only after the peak T cell response.

Using immunoSEQ multiplex PCR, the repertoire was profiled, and TCRdb retains in-frame clones only, with some absent. Here the sample spans 100,000 to 140,000 clones, under 95% being singletons. Looked up from germline, CDR1 is LNHDA and CDR2 is SQIVND (reference sequence). Deletions cut 7 bases from V and 11 bases from J, with 29 bases between. The CDR3 loop spans 16 amino acids. A note on this clone: The antigen is unknown.

The chain combines TRBV19 with TRBJ1-1, with no clear D. This TCR was recovered from an adult in good health. The starting material was peripheral blood, obtained on day 0 of AZD1222 vaccination. The CDR3 here is CASTEGGGDEWGTAFF. The CDR3 coding sequence is TGTGCCAGTACCGAGGGAGGTGGAGACGAATGGGGAACGGCTTTCTTT.